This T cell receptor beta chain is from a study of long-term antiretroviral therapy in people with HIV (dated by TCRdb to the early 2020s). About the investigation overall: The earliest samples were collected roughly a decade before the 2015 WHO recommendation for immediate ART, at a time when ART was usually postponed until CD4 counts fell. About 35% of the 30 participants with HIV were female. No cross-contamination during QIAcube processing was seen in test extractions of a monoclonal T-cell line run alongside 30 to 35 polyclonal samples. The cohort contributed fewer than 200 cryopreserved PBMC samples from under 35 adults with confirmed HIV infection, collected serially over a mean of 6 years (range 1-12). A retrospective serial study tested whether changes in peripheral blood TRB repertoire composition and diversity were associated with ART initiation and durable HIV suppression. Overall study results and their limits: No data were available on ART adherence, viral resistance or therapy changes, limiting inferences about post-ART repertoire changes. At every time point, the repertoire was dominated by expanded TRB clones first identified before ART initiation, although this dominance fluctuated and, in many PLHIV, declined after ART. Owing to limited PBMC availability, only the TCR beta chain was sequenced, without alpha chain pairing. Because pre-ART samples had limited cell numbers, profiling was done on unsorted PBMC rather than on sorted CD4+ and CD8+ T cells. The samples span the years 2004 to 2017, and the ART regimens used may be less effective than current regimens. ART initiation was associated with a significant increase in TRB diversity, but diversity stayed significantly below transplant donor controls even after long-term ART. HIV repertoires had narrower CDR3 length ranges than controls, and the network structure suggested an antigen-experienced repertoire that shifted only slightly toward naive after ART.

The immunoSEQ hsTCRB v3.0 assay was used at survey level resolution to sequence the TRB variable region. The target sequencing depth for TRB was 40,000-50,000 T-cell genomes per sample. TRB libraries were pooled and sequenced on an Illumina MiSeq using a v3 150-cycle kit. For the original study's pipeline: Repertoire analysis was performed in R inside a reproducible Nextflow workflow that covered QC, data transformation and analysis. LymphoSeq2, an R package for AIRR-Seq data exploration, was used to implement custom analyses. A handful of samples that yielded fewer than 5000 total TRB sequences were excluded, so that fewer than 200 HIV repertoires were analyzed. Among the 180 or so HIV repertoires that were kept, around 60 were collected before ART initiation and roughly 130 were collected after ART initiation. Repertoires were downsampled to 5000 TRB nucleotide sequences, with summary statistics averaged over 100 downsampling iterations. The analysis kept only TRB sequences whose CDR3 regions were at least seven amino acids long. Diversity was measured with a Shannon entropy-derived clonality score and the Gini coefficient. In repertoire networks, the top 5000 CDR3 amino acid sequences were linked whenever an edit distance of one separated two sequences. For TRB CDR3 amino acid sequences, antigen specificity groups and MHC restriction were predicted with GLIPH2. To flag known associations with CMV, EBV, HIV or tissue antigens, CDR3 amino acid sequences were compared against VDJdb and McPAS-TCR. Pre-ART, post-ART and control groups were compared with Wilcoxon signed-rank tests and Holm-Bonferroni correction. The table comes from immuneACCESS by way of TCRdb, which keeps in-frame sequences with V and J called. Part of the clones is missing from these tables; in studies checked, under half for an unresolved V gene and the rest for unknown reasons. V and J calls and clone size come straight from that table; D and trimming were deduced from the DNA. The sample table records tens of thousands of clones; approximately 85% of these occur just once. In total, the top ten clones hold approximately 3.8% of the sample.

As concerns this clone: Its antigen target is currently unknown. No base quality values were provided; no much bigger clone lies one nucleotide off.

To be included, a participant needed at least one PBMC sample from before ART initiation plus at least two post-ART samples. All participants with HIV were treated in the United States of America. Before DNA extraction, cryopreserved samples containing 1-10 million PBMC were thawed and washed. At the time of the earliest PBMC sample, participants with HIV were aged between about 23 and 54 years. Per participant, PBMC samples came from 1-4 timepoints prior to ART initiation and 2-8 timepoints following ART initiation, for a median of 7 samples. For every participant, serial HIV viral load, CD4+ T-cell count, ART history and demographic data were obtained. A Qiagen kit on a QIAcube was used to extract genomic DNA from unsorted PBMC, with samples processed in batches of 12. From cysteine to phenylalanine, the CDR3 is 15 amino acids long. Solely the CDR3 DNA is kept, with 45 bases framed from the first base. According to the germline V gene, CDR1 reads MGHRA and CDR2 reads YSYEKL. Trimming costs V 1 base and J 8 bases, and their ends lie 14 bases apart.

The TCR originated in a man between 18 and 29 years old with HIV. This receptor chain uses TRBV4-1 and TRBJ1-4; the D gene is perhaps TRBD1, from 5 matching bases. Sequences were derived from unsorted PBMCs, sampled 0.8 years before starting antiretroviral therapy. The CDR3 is CASSQGGQGDEKLFF. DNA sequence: TGCGCCAGCAGCCAAGGAGGCCAGGGTGACGAAAAACTGTTTTTT.